The 32 T cell receptor beta chains below come from one sample, sequenced in a study of blood T cell repertoires in COVID-19. TCRdb's copy holds only in-frame clones and misses some; the assay was immunoSEQ multiplex PCR. The repertoire holds roughly 380,000 clones, with 87% as singletons. Sequencing input: PBMCs or T cells enriched from blood (not recorded which). These TCRs come from a young man who had recovered from COVID-19.

This chain uses TRBV30 with TRBJ1-5, with TRBD1 identical over 11 bases. CDR3 length: 13 residues. V lost 5 bases to trimming and J lost 7 bases; unmatched junction nucleotides: 4. Germline CDR1 and CDR2: GTSNPN and SVGIG (reference sequence). The CDR3 loop reads CAWGGTGGQPQHF. CDR3 nucleotide sequence: TGTGCCTGGGGCGGGACAGGGGGGCAGCCCCAGCATTTT.

The chain combines TRBV7-9 with TRBJ1-4; maybe TRBD1 (6 bases). Trimming took off 5 bases at V and 7 bases at J, with 11 bases between the two ends. This CDR3 region has 13 residues. CDR1 and CDR2 from the germline V gene are SEHNR and FQNEAQ (reference sequence). CDR3 in DNA: TGTGCCAGCAGCAAACAGGGTACTGAAAAACTGTTTTTT. Amino acids: CASSKQGTEKLFF.

The genes are TRBV27 and TRBJ1-6, with TRBD1 matching 9 bases. CDR3 length equals 15 residues. With V trimmed by 5 bases and J by 5 bases, 4 bases remained unmatched. CDR1 is MNHEY and CDR2 is SMNVEV in the germline V gene (reference sequence). The CDR3 region is CASSPDRGNNSPLHF. The CDR3 DNA is TGTGCCAGCAGTCCGGACAGGGGAAATAATTCACCCCTCCACTTT.

This clone was observed a handful of times. The rearrangement links TRBV5-8 to TRBJ2-5; D is perhaps TRBD1 (5 bases). The CDR3 covers 13 residues. V lost 3 bases to trimming and J lost 1 base, with 7 bases between them. Germline V lookup: CDR1 SGHTS, CDR2 YDEGEE. CDR3 nucleotides: TGTGCCAGCAGCTCCAGGGCCCAAGAGACCCAGTACTTC. Translating it yields CASSSRAQETQYF.

This chain joins TRBV27 and TRBJ1-5, with 12 bases fitting TRBD1. The CDR3 contains 18 residues. The junction had 8 bases not matched to a gene; V was cut back by 5 bases and J by 0 bases. Germline V lookup: CDR1 MNHEY, CDR2 SMNVEV (reference sequence). In DNA, the CDR3 is TGTGCCAGCAGTCTCCGGGACAGGGGGCGGAATAGCAATCAGCCCCAGCATTTT. Translating gives CASSLRDRGRNSNQPQHF.

V and J are TRBV11-2 and TRBJ2-7; TRBD1 matches at 7 bases. This CDR3 has 15 residues. V shed 5 bases, J shed 0 bases, and the junction held 7 bases outside the gene matches. The germline CDR1 and CDR2 sequences are SGHAT and FQNNGV. CDR3 amino acids: CASSRTGVFSYEQYF. CDR3 sequence (DNA): TGTGCCAGCAGCCGAACAGGGGTTTTCTCCTACGAGCAGTACTTC.

This chain uses TRBV12-5 with TRBJ1-2; no clear D. The germline V and J ends were trimmed by 5 bases and 8 bases, with 18 bases remaining between them. The germline gives CDR1 LGHNT, CDR2 FRNRAP. The CDR3 sequence is 14 residues long. CDR3 in DNA: TGTGCTAGTGGTCCCGTTGAGGCGCGTGGAGGCTACACCTTC. It encodes CASGPVEARGGYTF.

The rearrangement links TRBV5-1 to TRBJ1-2; 7 bases map to TRBD1. CDR3 size: 15 residues. Germline V lookup: CDR1 SGHRS, CDR2 YFSETQ. The V and J ends lost 4 bases and 0 bases, in that order; junction bases with no gene match: 6. The CDR3 nucleotides read TGCGCCAGCAGCACCCAGGGGGGAACTAACTATGGCTACACCTTC. It specifies CASSTQGGTNYGYTF.

The DNA for the CDR3 is TGCGCCAGCAGCCAAGCCACAGTGAACACTGAAGCTTTCTTT. Residues: CASSQATVNTEAFF. The chain uses TRBV4-1 and TRBJ1-1; D remains ambiguous. The CDR3 has 14 amino acids. Germline V gene sequence: CDR1 MGHRA, CDR2 YSYEKL. V lost 1 base, J lost 0 bases, and 6 bases lay in between.

This clone has only one observation. The chain links TRBV5-1 to TRBJ1-3; D gene ambiguous. V was clipped by 7 bases and J by 0 bases, with 5 bases between them. The germline V gene has CDR1 SGHRS and CDR2 YFSETQ. CDR3 length: 12 residues. The CDR3 DNA follows: TGCGCCAGCGGAGACTCTGGAAACACCATATATTTT. Translated: CASGDSGNTIYF.

J is TRBJ1-2 and V is TRBV7-9; D ambiguous. The CDR3 has 13 amino acids. Germline loops: CDR1 SEHNR, CDR2 FQNEAQ (reference sequence). Trimming pared 5 bases from V and 4 bases from J, leaving 11 bases between. The CDR3 nucleotides are TGTGCCAGCAGCGAGCACGTCGGCTATGGCTACACCTTC. Its protein is CASSEHVGYGYTF.

This clone appeared a few times. CDR3 DNA: TGTGCCAGCAGCTTATCAGGGACAGAGAACACCGGGGAGCTGTTTTTT. Translation: CASSLSGTENTGELFF. The V gene is TRBV11-1, the J gene TRBJ2-2, with TRBD1 matching over 7 bases. This CDR3 is built from 16 residues. CDR1 is SGHAT, CDR2 FQDESV, per germline (reference sequence). Germline trimming cut 2 bases from V and 1 base from J; bases unmatched to any gene: 4.

J is TRBJ2-7 and V is TRBV29-1; 8 nucleotides agree with TRBD2. Trimming cost V 3 bases and J 2 bases; bases outside gene matches: 6. This CDR3 comprises 14 residues. The germline gives CDR1 SQVTM, CDR2 ANQGSEA. In DNA, the CDR3 is TGCAGCGTTGAGGTAGCGGGGAGAGCCTACGAGCAGTACTTC. Encoded protein: CSVEVAGRAYEQYF.

This chain connects TRBV5-1 to TRBJ2-5; 14 bases fit TRBD2. Germline CDR1 reads SGHRS; CDR2 reads YFSETQ. The J segment lost 5 bases and the V segment lost 8 bases, leaving 8 bases of the junction unmatched. The CDR3 is made up of 15 amino acids. The CDR3 DNA reads as TGCGCCAGTAATGGACTAGCGGGGGGCAGCGAGACCCAGTACTTC. It yields the protein CASNGLAGGSETQYF.

This chain joins TRBV6-5 and TRBJ1-2; unclear D gene. This CDR3 has 14 residues. Germline V gene sequence: CDR1 MNHEY, CDR2 SVGAGI. The V gene lost 8 bases and the J gene lost 2 bases, with 15 bases spanning the gap. The CDR3 nucleotides read TGTGCCAGCGGTTCGCCGACAAACAACTATGGCTACACCTTC. This translates into CASGSPTNNYGYTF.

The chain is built from TRBV2 and TRBJ2-2; 12 positions agree with TRBD1. Germline-derived CDR1 and CDR2 are SNHLY and FYNNEI. V was clipped by 8 bases and J by 6 bases; unmatched bases: 7. The CDR3 sequence is 15 residues long. CDR3 sequence reads: CASRTGTGGPGELFF. In nucleotides, the CDR3 is TGTGCCAGCCGAACCGGGACAGGGGGCCCCGGGGAGCTGTTTTTT.

The rearrangement joins TRBV7-9 to TRBJ2-5; 12 bases agree with TRBD2. V shed 5 bases, J shed 2 bases, and the junction held 6 bases outside the gene matches. The CDR3 totals 16 residues. The germline V gene encodes CDR1 SEHNR and CDR2 FQNEAQ (reference sequence). As DNA, the CDR3 is TGTGCCAGCAGCCGAGGACTAGCGGGGAGTCAAGAGACCCAGTACTTC. It yields the protein CASSRGLAGSQETQYF. Based on the CDR3 plus reference TRBV7-9 and TRBJ2-5, the full variable domain is DTGVSQNPRHKITKRGQNVTFRCDPISEHNRLYWYRQTLGQGPEFLTYFQNEAQLEKSRLLSDRFSAERPKGSFSTLEIQRTEQGDSAMYLCASSRGLAGSQETQYFGPGTRLLVL.

This rearrangement joins TRBV30 to TRBJ2-7, with D possibly being TRBD2 (5 bases). Deletions cut 2 bases from V and 4 bases from J, with 15 bases between. Germline CDR1 GTSNPN, CDR2 SVGIG (reference sequence). This CDR3 is built from 14 residues. CDR3 nucleotide sequence: TGTGCCTGGAGTTCCGGGAACCTTAATTACGAGCAGTACTTC. Its translation: CAWSSGNLNYEQYF.

V usage is TRBV30 and J usage is TRBJ1-2; TRBD1 agrees at 7 bases. V lost 7 bases and J lost 9; bases outside the gene matches: 5. The CDR3 spans 10 residues. Per germline, CDR1 GTSNPN and CDR2 SVGIG (reference sequence). CDR3 nucleotide sequence: TGTGCCTCAAAAGGGGGCAGCTACACCTTC. Translation: CASKGGSYTF.

As to this clone: At one end the junction does not follow the germline gene, possibly because of a read error. The genes are TRBV4-1 and TRBJ1-2; 8 nucleotides agree with TRBD1. Germline CDR1 is MGHRA and CDR2 is YSYEKL. The CDR3 totals 15 residues. This chain's CDR3 is CASSQVSAGGSHLSF. DNA of the CDR3: TGCGCCAGCAGCCAAGTGAGTGCAGGGGGCTCCCATCTTAGCTTC.

For the CDR3, the DNA is TGTGCCAGCAGCCCTCGACAGGTTAGAGACGCCGGGGAGCTGTTTTTT. This sequence encodes CASSPRQVRDAGELFF. The chain uses TRBV4-2 and TRBJ2-2; D is possibly TRBD1 (6 bases). Germline-derived CDR1 and CDR2 are LGHNA and YNFKEQ. V was shortened by 4 bases and J by 6 bases, with 18 bases between the two germline ends. The CDR3 runs to 16 residues.

This rearrangement joins TRBV5-5 to TRBJ1-1; D is ambiguous. This CDR3 contains 15 residues. V lost 4 bases, J lost 4 bases, and 17 bases lay in between. Germline assignment: CDR1 SGHKS and CDR2 YYEKEE (reference sequence). The CDR3 sequence is CASSPLRFRSTEAFF. CDR3 sequence (DNA): TGTGCCAGCAGCCCCTTGCGATTTCGGAGCACTGAAGCTTTCTTT. Variable domain in full (rest from reference TRBV5-5 and TRBJ1-1): DAGVTQSPTHLIKTRGQQVTLRCSPISGHKSVSWYQQVLGQGPQFIFQYYEKEERGRGNFPDRFSARQFPNYSSELNVNALLLGDSALYLCASSPLRFRSTEAFFGQGTRLTVV.

This clone turned up a few times. The CDR3 nucleotides are TGTGCCAGCTCACCAAGTCCCGCAGGCGCTGAAGCTTTCTTT. It encodes CASSPSPAGAEAFF. V is TRBV18 and J is TRBJ1-1; no clear D gene. Per the germline V gene, CDR1 is KGHSH and CDR2 is LQKENI. This CDR3 contains 14 residues. V was trimmed by 2 bases and J by 6 bases, leaving 13 bases between them. The complete variable domain, with remaining parts taken from reference TRBV18 and TRBJ1-1, reads NAGVMQNPRHLVRRRGQEARLRCSPMKGHSHVYWYRQLPEEGLKFMVYLQKENIIDESGMPKERFSAEFPKEGPSILRIQQVVRGDSAAYFCASSPSPAGAEAFFGQGTRLTVV.

This clone occurred once. The DNA of the CDR3 is TGCGCCAGCAGCGGAGGGCAGACATCCTCAAATAATTCACCCCTCCACTTT. Translation gives CASSGGQTSSNNSPLHF. The V gene is TRBV5-1, the J gene TRBJ1-6, with D unclear. Per germline, CDR1 SGHRS and CDR2 YFSETQ. V was clipped by 4 bases and J by 5 bases, with 19 bases between them. The CDR3 covers 17 residues.

The rearrangement links TRBV9 to TRBJ1-1, with a tentative D call TRBD1 (6 bases). Trimming stripped 3 bases from V and 4 bases from J, with 13 bases between. CDR1 is SGDLS, CDR2 YYNGEE, per germline. This CDR3 is 14 amino acids long. The DNA of the CDR3 is TGTGCCAGCAGCGCGCAGGGGACACCCACTGAAGCTTTCTTT. Translating it yields CASSAQGTPTEAFF.

The chain combines TRBV20-1 with TRBJ2-3; D is uncertain. Germline lookup yields CDR1 DFQATT and CDR2 SNEGSKA (reference sequence). This CDR3 has 9 amino acids. V lost 7 bases, J lost 4 bases, and 3 bases lay in between. CDR3 in amino acids: CSVSDTQYF. Here the CDR3 DNA reads TGCAGTGTATCAGATACGCAGTATTTT.

The V call is TRBV6-5, the J call TRBJ1-3, with D unresolved. The CDR3 loop spans 15 amino acids. Trimming pared 8 bases from V and 0 bases from J, leaving 14 bases between. Germline V gene lookup returns CDR1 MNHEY and CDR2 SVGAGI. CDR3 in DNA: TGTGCCAGCGTACAAGCGCCGGGCTCTGGAAACACCATATATTTT. Protein sequence: CASVQAPGSGNTIYF.

This clone is a singleton in its sample. This chain joins TRBV6-1 and TRBJ2-1; 9 bases are shared with TRBD2. Germline loops: CDR1 MNHNS, CDR2 SASEGT. The ends lost 3 bases at V and 6 bases at J; junction bases unmatched: 6. This CDR3 is built from 15 residues. The CDR3 protein is CASSDPGTSSNEQFF. As DNA, the CDR3 is TGTGCCAGCAGTGACCCCGGGACTAGCTCCAATGAGCAGTTCTTC.

This clone was detected only a few times. The chain is built from TRBV19 and TRBJ1-2; 9 nucleotides agree with TRBD1. The CDR3 is 13 amino acids. CDR1 and CDR2 from the germline V gene are LNHDA and SQIVND (reference sequence). Losses at the gene ends were 6 bases for V and 8 bases for J; bases not matched to a gene: 7. The CDR3, as DNA: TGTGCCAGTAGAGGGGACAGGGAGAGGGGCTACACCTTC. Protein sequence: CASRGDRERGYTF.

The rearrangement links TRBV2 to TRBJ2-2; 9 bases match TRBD1. V lost 6 bases and J lost 5; bases outside the gene matches: 7. The CDR3 is made up of 15 amino acids. The germline V gene encodes CDR1 SNHLY and CDR2 FYNNEI. Written as DNA, the CDR3 is TGTGCCAGCAGAGCACCGGGACAGGGAACCGGGGAGCTGTTTTTT. Encoded protein: CASRAPGQGTGELFF.

V usage is TRBV29-1 and J usage is TRBJ2-3; TRBD1 aligns across 10 bases. CDR1 and CDR2 from the germline V gene are SQVTM and ANQGSEA. J lost 6 bases, V lost 6 bases, and 9 bases had no gene match. The CDR3 spans 14 residues. The CDR3 is CSVSDRGGPDTQYF. For the CDR3, the DNA is TGCAGCGTCTCGGACAGGGGGGGCCCCGATACGCAGTATTTT.

This clone was counted only a few times. The sample carries other DNA sequences with the same CDR3. V gene TRBV6-5 combines with J gene TRBJ1-5; D not resolved. Germline CDR1 reads MNHEY; CDR2 reads SVGAGI. V was pared by 0 bases and J by 8 bases, with 8 bases between. CDR3 length: 13 amino acids. This chain's CDR3 is CASSYSSSEPQHF. In nucleotides, the CDR3 is TGTGCCAGCAGTTACTCGAGTAGCGAGCCCCAGCATTTT.